The text below deals with one T cell receptor (beta chain). Naive CD8 cells were CD45RO-negative, positively selected for CCR7, excluding terminally differentiated effector memory CD45RA+ cells. The sample belongs to a study of shared clonotypes between healthy human individuals. In the study overall: The donor group consisted of two women and a few men, aged 18 to 49.

Sorted-subset replicate PCRs used about 180 ng DNA, about 30,000 T cell genomes. Authors' processing steps: Filtering was not the same, since immunoSEQ gave junction-only sequences without quality scores. The method was immunoSEQ multiplex PCR; TCRdb's version includes in-frame clones alone and lacks a portion of them. The DNA was the basis for D and trimming; V, J and clone size are from that table. The repertoire consists of hundreds of thousands of clones, with roughly 98% occurring once and the leading ten covering 0.3%. V dropped 3 bases and J dropped 4 bases, with 12 bases sitting between them. Germline V gene data show CDR1 as ENHRY and CDR2 as SYGVKD. There are 14 residues in the CDR3.

The sequence derives from a man in his thirties or forties in good health. The V and J genes are TRBV10-3 and TRBJ2-5, with D unclear. The sequenced sample was naive CD8+ T cells sorted from blood. CDR3 sequence (DNA): TGTGCCATCAGTGACCCCTCTGTGAGAGAGACCCAGTACTTC. Its translation is CAISDPSVRETQYF.